The clone carrying this T cell receptor beta chain has a count of ten or more. The sample originates from a study of tumor-infiltrating lymphocytes in oesophageal squamous cell carcinoma. Germline-derived CDR1 and CDR2 are MDHEN and SYDVKM. The length of the CDR3 is 15 residues. V lost 6 bases, J lost 6 bases, and 10 bases stayed unmatched. TCRdb passed the PCR reads through MiXCR, listing each CDR3 protein once. The table records about 21,000 distinct CDR3 sequences, 35% to 45% of them present only once. The TCR was taken from a male donor with esophageal squamous cell carcinoma. Input material: esophageal tumor tissue. The chain has TRBV28 and TRBJ1-4; 7 bases map to TRBD1. The CDR3 sequence: CASRSRRQGDEKLFF. CDR3 coding DNA: TGTGCCAGCAGATCCCGGAGGCAGGGGGATGAAAAACTGTTTTTT.